The table lists the clone carrying this T cell receptor (beta chain) with a few counts. Its antigen remains unknown. TCRdb re-called the reads through MiXCR, storing one row per CDR3 protein. The sample carries about 830,000 distinct CDR3 sequences, about 31% recorded once. The sample originates from a study of T cell repertoires in cytomegalovirus infection. The ends were cut back, 7 bases at V and 3 bases at J, with 16 bases in the middle. Germline loops: CDR1 LGHNT, CDR2 FRNRAP. The CDR3 extends over 15 amino acids. The chain couples TRBV12-5 to TRBJ1-5; D not resolved. This clonotype was obtained from a human donor in good health (CMV status not recorded). Some clones in this sample may be carry-over from other donors' samples. The material was cultured CD8+ T cells from PBMCs, obtained from culture after CMV antigen stimulation. CDR3 amino acids: CASVRTATVNQPQHF. As DNA, the CDR3 is TGTGCTAGTGTACGGACCGCTACAGTCAATCAGCCCCAGCATTTT.